This T cell receptor beta chain stems from a study of shared clonotypes between healthy human individuals. General study findings and limits: For naive CD4 cells, 4% to 5% of clonotypes were shared across a handful of donors. Limitation of the genetic and exposure-history diversity represented came from the few donors.

As concerns this clone: Its target is unknown.

With 2 bases removed from V and 0 bases from J, the gap between germline ends came to 8 bases. This CDR3 has 15 residues. The germline CDR1 and CDR2 sequences are MNHEY and SVGAGI. Method: immunoSEQ multiplex PCR; TCRdb's copy keeps in-frame clones and lacks some. The sample holds 1,500,000 or so clones, 97% to 99% seen once. The rearrangement links TRBV6-5 to TRBJ1-3, with D unresolved. The sequence was collected from a man aged 25-40 years in good health. The sample was naive CD4+ T cells sorted from blood. Subset meaning: CD45RA+ positively selected. The CDR3 bases are TGTGCCAGCAGTTACGCGGAGGGCTCTGGAAACACCATATATTTT. Its translation: CASSYAEGSGNTIYF.